These T cell receptor beta chains were read from a single sample in a study of cytomegalovirus exposure and HLA in healthy donors. Clones were read by immunoSEQ multiplex PCR, and TCRdb kept only the in-frame ones, dropping some. This repertoire includes 60,000 to 75,000 clones. Sequencing was carried out using PBMCs. These receptors were obtained from a woman aged 25 to 39 in good health and CMV-seronegative. Each CDR3 is given with its conserved first and last residue. The D gene is left open where the match is weak.

D gene: TRBD1
J gene: TRBJ1-6
V gene: TRBV27
CDR3 protein: CASSLISGTGGYNSPLHF
CDR3 DNA: TGTGCCAGCAGTTTAATTTCCGGGACAGGGGGCTATAATTCACCCCTCCACTTT

D gene: NA
J gene: TRBJ1-1
V gene: TRBV7-6
CDR3 protein: CASSSQENTEAFF
CDR3 DNA: TGTGCCAGCAGCTCCCAGGAGAACACTGAAGCTTTCTTT

D gene: NA
J gene: TRBJ1-5
V gene: TRBV19
CDR3 protein: CASSIVDTLNQPQHF
CDR3 DNA: TGTGCCAGTAGTATAGTCGACACTTTAAATCAGCCCCAGCATTTT

D gene: NA
J gene: TRBJ2-7
V gene: TRBV28
CDR3 protein: CASSLEREQYF
CDR3 DNA: TGTGCCAGCAGTTTAGAGCGCGAGCAGTACTTC

D gene: TRBD1
J gene: TRBJ2-3
V gene: TRBV27
CDR3 protein: CASSPWTGGVDTQYF
CDR3 DNA: TGTGCCAGCAGTCCCTGGACAGGGGGGGTGGATACGCAGTATTTT

D gene: TRBD1
J gene: TRBJ1-1
V gene: TRBV30
CDR3 protein: CAWLTGGSEAFF
CDR3 DNA: TGTGCCTGGCTTACAGGGGGGTCTGAAGCTTTCTTT

D gene: TRBD2
J gene: TRBJ2-3
V gene: TRBV30
CDR3 protein: CAWTRGLAGTDTQYF
CDR3 DNA: TGTGCCTGGACCCGGGGGCTAGCGGGGACAGATACGCAGTATTTT

D gene: TRBD1
J gene: TRBJ1-2
V gene: TRBV6-6
CDR3 protein: CASSYPGGATYGYTF
CDR3 DNA: TGTGCCAGCAGTTATCCAGGGGGCGCGACATATGGCTACACCTTC

D gene: TRBD1
J gene: TRBJ1-3
V gene: TRBV5-1
CDR3 protein: CASSVWGQGATGNTIYF
CDR3 DNA: TGCGCCAGCAGCGTGTGGGGCCAGGGGGCGACCGGAAACACCATATATTTT

D gene: NA
J gene: TRBJ2-7
V gene: TRBV28
CDR3 protein: CASSLSPPYEQYF
CDR3 DNA: TGTGCCAGCAGTTTAAGCCCCCCTTACGAGCAGTACTTC

D gene: TRBD1
J gene: TRBJ1-1
V gene: TRBV7-6
CDR3 protein: CASSLVGTGRTEAFF
CDR3 DNA: TGTGCCAGCAGCTTAGTAGGGACAGGGCGGACTGAAGCTTTCTTT

D gene: NA
J gene: TRBJ2-2
V gene: TRBV5-4
CDR3 protein: CASSLLTANTGELFF
CDR3 DNA: TGTGCCAGCAGCTTACTGACAGCGAACACCGGGGAGCTGTTTTTT

D gene: TRBD2
J gene: TRBJ2-1
V gene: TRBV9
CDR3 protein: CASSVAGSGGPFPTNEQFF
CDR3 DNA: TGTGCCAGCAGCGTAGCGGGTAGCGGGGGGCCCTTTCCAACCAATGAGCAGTTCTTC

D gene: TRBD1
J gene: TRBJ2-2
V gene: TRBV30
CDR3 protein: CASWTGINTGELFF
CDR3 DNA: TGTGCCAGCTGGACAGGGATTAACACCGGGGAGCTGTTTTTT

D gene: NA
J gene: TRBJ1-4
V gene: TRBV2
CDR3 protein: CASGQPTNEKLFF
CDR3 DNA: TGTGCCAGCGGACAGCCAACTAATGAAAAACTGTTTTTT

D gene: TRBD1
J gene: TRBJ1-2
V gene: TRBV7-9
CDR3 protein: CASSLVKPVRGQGYGYTF
CDR3 DNA: TGTGCCAGCAGCTTAGTGAAACCCGTAAGGGGGCAGGGCTATGGCTACACCTTC

D gene: TRBD1
J gene: TRBJ2-1
V gene: TRBV4-1
CDR3 protein: CASSIGTGSNEQFF
CDR3 DNA: TGCGCCAGCAGCATCGGGACAGGATCCAATGAGCAGTTCTTC

D gene: NA
J gene: TRBJ1-2
V gene: TRBV9
CDR3 protein: CASSAYWTVVYGYTF
CDR3 DNA: TGTGCCAGCAGCGCTTACTGGACAGTGGTCTATGGCTACACCTTC

D gene: TRBD1
J gene: TRBJ2-5
V gene: TRBV15
CDR3 protein: CATSRDRGEQETQYF
CDR3 DNA: TGTGCCACCAGCAGGGACAGGGGGGAGCAAGAGACCCAGTACTTC

D gene: NA
J gene: TRBJ2-7
V gene: TRBV12-2
CDR3 protein: CASRSRTGLTYEQYF
CDR3 DNA: TGTGCAAGTCGTTCTAGGACAGGCCTGACCTACGAGCAGTACTTC

D gene: NA
J gene: TRBJ1-3
V gene: TRBV28
CDR3 protein: CASTSGDASGNTIYF
CDR3 DNA: TGTGCCAGCACTTCAGGGGACGCCTCTGGAAACACCATATATTTT

D gene: NA
J gene: TRBJ2-5
V gene: TRBV7-9
CDR3 protein: CASSSRGASLETQYF
CDR3 DNA: TGTGCCAGCAGCTCTCGAGGTGCTAGCCTGGAGACCCAGTACTTC

D gene: NA
J gene: TRBJ2-1
V gene: TRBV18
CDR3 protein: CASSPPGSADNEQFF
CDR3 DNA: TGTGCCAGCTCACCACCGGGATCAGCGGACAATGAGCAGTTCTTC

D gene: TRBD2
J gene: TRBJ2-1
V gene: TRBV5-1
CDR3 protein: CASSLVGLEGNEQFF
CDR3 DNA: TGCGCCAGCAGCTTGGTAGGACTAGAAGGGAATGAGCAGTTCTTC

D gene: NA
J gene: TRBJ2-1
V gene: TRBV28
CDR3 protein: CASSFGQGEQFF
CDR3 DNA: TGTGCCAGCAGTTTTGGCCAGGGGGAGCAGTTCTTC

D gene: NA
J gene: TRBJ2-7
V gene: TRBV27
CDR3 protein: CASSKDRTSSYEQYF
CDR3 DNA: TGTGCCAGCAGCAAAGACAGGACGAGCTCCTACGAGCAGTACTTC

D gene: NA
J gene: TRBJ2-6
V gene: TRBV30
CDR3 protein: CAWSLSGANVLTF
CDR3 DNA: TGTGCCTGGAGTCTGTCTGGGGCCAACGTCCTGACTTTC

D gene: TRBD1
J gene: TRBJ1-1
V gene: TRBV12-5
CDR3 protein: CASGSYDRGTEAFF
CDR3 DNA: TGTGCTAGTGGTTCCTATGACAGGGGCACTGAAGCTTTCTTT

D gene: NA
J gene: TRBJ1-2
V gene: TRBV5-4
CDR3 protein: CASSSPHVQAGYGYTF
CDR3 DNA: TGTGCCAGCAGCTCCCCTCACGTCCAGGCGGGCTATGGCTACACCTTC

D gene: NA
J gene: TRBJ1-6
V gene: TRBV28
CDR3 protein: CASSPPGSSPSPLHF
CDR3 DNA: TGTGCCAGCAGTCCGCCAGGGTCGTCTCCTTCACCCCTCCACTTT

D gene: TRBD1
J gene: TRBJ2-7
V gene: TRBV30
CDR3 protein: CAWTGTGDPYEQYF
CDR3 DNA: TGTGCCTGGACCGGGACAGGGGACCCCTACGAGCAGTACTTC

D gene: TRBD1
J gene: TRBJ1-5
V gene: TRBV30
CDR3 protein: CAWSPGTGNQPQHF
CDR3 DNA: TGTGCCTGGAGCCCAGGGACAGGGAATCAGCCCCAGCATTTT

D gene: NA
J gene: TRBJ2-1
V gene: TRBV18
CDR3 protein: CASSGPHNEQFF
CDR3 DNA: TGTGCCAGCTCAGGGCCCCATAATGAGCAGTTCTTC

D gene: TRBD2
J gene: TRBJ2-1
V gene: TRBV7-3
CDR3 protein: CASSLTGTSGGPYNEQFF
CDR3 DNA: TGTGCCAGCAGCTTAACGGGGACTAGCGGGGGACCTTACAATGAGCAGTTCTTC

D gene: TRBD1
J gene: TRBJ1-3
V gene: TRBV9
CDR3 protein: CASSVGGEDRVNRDTIYF
CDR3 DNA: TGTGCCAGCAGCGTAGGAGGTGAGGACAGGGTAAACCGGGACACCATATATTTT

D gene: TRBD1
J gene: TRBJ1-2
V gene: TRBV7-2
CDR3 protein: CASSFGTELQYGYTF
CDR3 DNA: TGTGCCAGCAGCTTCGGGACAGAATTACAGTATGGCTACACCTTC

D gene: NA
J gene: TRBJ2-1
V gene: TRBV5-1
CDR3 protein: CASKGQNNEQFF
CDR3 DNA: TGCGCCAGCAAGGGACAAAACAATGAGCAGTTCTTC

D gene: NA
J gene: TRBJ1-4
V gene: TRBV4-1
CDR3 protein: CASSPSPGYEKLFF
CDR3 DNA: TGCGCCAGCAGCCCCTCACCCGGGTATGAAAAACTGTTTTTT

D gene: NA
J gene: TRBJ1-1
V gene: TRBV6-6
CDR3 protein: CASSYSGQGNTEAFF
CDR3 DNA: TGTGCCAGCAGTTACTCGGGGCAGGGAAACACTGAAGCTTTCTTT

D gene: TRBD1
J gene: TRBJ2-5
V gene: TRBV29-1
CDR3 protein: CSATGGEGAQYF
CDR3 DNA: TGCAGCGCCACAGGGGGAGAAGGGGCCCAGTACTTC

D gene: NA
J gene: TRBJ2-2
V gene: TRBV19
CDR3 protein: CASSTLLGSNTGELFF
CDR3 DNA: TGTGCCAGTAGTACCCTTTTGGGCTCGAACACCGGGGAGCTGTTTTTT

D gene: NA
J gene: TRBJ2-3
V gene: TRBV5-4
CDR3 protein: CASSFGTDTQYF
CDR3 DNA: TGTGCCAGCAGCTTCGGTACAGATACGCAGTATTTT

D gene: TRBD1
J gene: TRBJ2-1
V gene: TRBV14
CDR3 protein: CASSLQGAQSNEQFF
CDR3 DNA: TGTGCCAGCAGCCTCCAGGGGGCCCAGTCCAATGAGCAGTTCTTC

D gene: NA
J gene: TRBJ1-4
V gene: TRBV6-5
CDR3 protein: CASSYRGANEKLFF
CDR3 DNA: TGTGCCAGCAGTTATCGAGGCGCTAATGAAAAACTGTTTTTT

D gene: TRBD1
J gene: TRBJ2-5
V gene: TRBV6-1
CDR3 protein: CASSEEWTGGAETQYF
CDR3 DNA: TGTGCCAGCAGTGAAGAGTGGACAGGGGGCGCGGAGACCCAGTACTTC

D gene: NA
J gene: TRBJ1-5
V gene: TRBV2
CDR3 protein: CASSRSGGRQPQHF
CDR3 DNA: TGTGCCAGCAGCCGCAGCGGGGGCAGGCAGCCCCAGCATTTT

D gene: NA
J gene: TRBJ2-7
V gene: TRBV11-2
CDR3 protein: CASNSNSYEQYF
CDR3 DNA: TGTGCCAGCAACTCCAATTCCTACGAGCAGTACTTC

D gene: NA
J gene: TRBJ2-1
V gene: TRBV29-1
CDR3 protein: CSVGQNYNEQFF
CDR3 DNA: TGCAGCGTTGGGCAGAACTACAATGAGCAGTTCTTC

D gene: TRBD1
J gene: TRBJ2-3
V gene: TRBV6-5
CDR3 protein: CASSGGQGFTQYF
CDR3 DNA: TGTGCCAGCAGTGGGGGACAGGGGTTTACGCAGTATTTT

D gene: NA
J gene: TRBJ2-7
V gene: TRBV5-1
CDR3 protein: CASRDNAYEQYF
CDR3 DNA: TGCGCCAGCCGGGACAACGCCTACGAGCAGTACTTC

D gene: NA
J gene: TRBJ2-7
V gene: TRBV29-1
CDR3 protein: CSVPGQRYEQYF
CDR3 DNA: TGCAGCGTCCCCGGACAGCGGTACGAGCAGTACTTC

D gene: NA
J gene: TRBJ2-7
V gene: TRBV9
CDR3 protein: CASSVDITREQYF
CDR3 DNA: TGTGCCAGCAGCGTTGACATCACACGCGAGCAGTACTTC

D gene: NA
J gene: TRBJ2-5
V gene: TRBV5-4
CDR3 protein: CASSSPGGQGEKTQYF
CDR3 DNA: TGTGCCAGCAGCTCCCCGGGGGGGCAGGGGGAAAAGACCCAGTACTTC

D gene: TRBD2
J gene: TRBJ2-1
V gene: TRBV6-5
CDR3 protein: CASSYGRETYNEQFF
CDR3 DNA: TGTGCCAGCAGTTACGGGCGGGAGACCTACAATGAGCAGTTCTTC

D gene: NA
J gene: TRBJ1-1
V gene: TRBV29-1
CDR3 protein: CSGGSGIEAFF
CDR3 DNA: TGCAGCGGTGGATCAGGGATTGAAGCTTTCTTT

D gene: NA
J gene: TRBJ2-7
V gene: TRBV18
CDR3 protein: CASSVAASSYEQYF
CDR3 DNA: TGTGCCAGCTCAGTGGCAGCGAGCTCCTACGAGCAGTACTTC

D gene: TRBD1
J gene: TRBJ1-6
V gene: TRBV30
CDR3 protein: CAWSVGQGNSHLHF
CDR3 DNA: TGTGCCTGGAGTGTCGGACAGGGAAATTCACACCTCCACTTT

D gene: NA
J gene: TRBJ2-7
V gene: TRBV28
CDR3 protein: CASSLGGAGNSYEQYF
CDR3 DNA: TGTGCCAGCAGTTTGGGGGGAGCCGGGAACTCCTACGAGCAGTACTTC

D gene: NA
J gene: TRBJ2-2
V gene: TRBV4-3
CDR3 protein: CASSQRLQGTGELFF
CDR3 DNA: TGCGCCAGCAGCCAAAGGTTGCAGGGCACCGGGGAGCTGTTTTTT

D gene: NA
J gene: TRBJ2-7
V gene: TRBV7-6
CDR3 protein: CASSGNSYEQYF
CDR3 DNA: TGTGCCAGCTCAGGGAACAGCTACGAGCAGTACTTC